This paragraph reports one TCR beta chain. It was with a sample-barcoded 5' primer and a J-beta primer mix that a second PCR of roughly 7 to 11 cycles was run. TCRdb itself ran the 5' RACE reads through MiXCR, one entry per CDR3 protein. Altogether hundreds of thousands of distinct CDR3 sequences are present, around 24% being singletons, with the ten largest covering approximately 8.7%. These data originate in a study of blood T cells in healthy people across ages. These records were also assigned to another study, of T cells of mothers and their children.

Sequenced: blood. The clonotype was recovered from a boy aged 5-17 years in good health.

As DNA, the CDR3 is TGTGCCAGCTCCCTTTGGCGTGGGTTAACCAAAAACATTCAGTACTTC. This gives the protein CASSLWRGLTKNIQYF. The chain combines TRBV12-3 or TRBV12-4 with TRBJ2-4; D is unclear. The CDR3 spans 16 residues. The V end was cut by 8 bases, the J end by 2 bases, with 19 bases between.